The clone carrying this T cell receptor (beta chain) was observed a handful of times. Its specificity is unknown. The source of the sample is a study of post-analysis software for immune sequencing data. Looking at the study overall: Relapsing-remitting, secondary progressive and progressive-relapsing courses of multiple sclerosis were included. General observations from the study: Patients showed TRBV5-6, TRBV5-1 and TRBV20-1 among a handful of TRBV segments more frequent than in controls. Same-batch samples co-clustered strongly by F measure. Significantly lower normalized Chao1 diversity was found in patients with multiple sclerosis relative to controls.

Unique molecular identifiers were built into the TCR beta cDNA libraries. Once about 0.95 to 10 million T cells were used, about 490,000 cDNA molecules resulted. TCRdb re-analysed the PCR reads in MiXCR, keeping a single row per CDR3 protein. The table lists fewer than 900,000 distinct CDR3 sequences, 40% to 55% of them singletons, with approximately 5% in the top ten. The CDR3 extends over 19 amino acids. Germline values: CDR1 DFQATT, CDR2 SNEGSKA (reference sequence). The receptor was isolated from a girl aged 10-17 years with multiple sclerosis. Sequences were obtained from blood. This chain links TRBV20-1 with TRBJ2-5, with 12 bases that match TRBD1. The J call may be in error: the DNA end matches TRBJ2-7 better. In DNA form, the CDR3 reads TGCAGTGCTAGGAAGGGAGACGGGACAGGGGGCTTTGTGTCCCCCGAGCAGTACTTC. Translating it yields CSARKGDGTGGFVSPEQYF.